This T cell receptor beta chain was recovered during a study of OX40 agonist ivuxolimab in advanced cancers. With regard to this clone: Its antigen is not identified.

Sequencing was performed with immunoSEQ multiplex PCR; in TCRdb, only in-frame clones are kept and a portion is missing. Of just over 50,000 clones listed, 60% to 80% were seen once; the top ten hold 2% to 2.5%. V was clipped by 3 bases and J by 9 bases; unmatched bases: 11. Germline V CDR1 and CDR2: LNHDA, SQIVND (reference sequence). This CDR3 is 16 amino acids long. Study results and limitations: On average, CD8+ T cells had more expanded clones than CD4+.

This TCR was sampled from an adult with an advanced solid tumor such as melanoma, head and neck, liver or kidney cancer. The specimen comprised CD4+ or CD8+ T cells sorted from blood, sampled in a trial of the OX40 agonist ivuxolimab. This chain links TRBV19 with TRBJ2-1; 10 bases line up with TRBD2. The DNA of the CDR3 is TGTGCCAGTAGTATGTCGGTAGCGGGAGGTAAAGCTGAGCAGTTCTTC. Protein: CASSMSVAGGKAEQFF.